The sample holds a few counts of the clone carrying this T cell receptor beta chain. The antigen is not known. This sample is part of a study of cytomegalovirus exposure and HLA in healthy donors. General study results and limits: Rare TCR sequences predominated, though certain public TCRs were found in many donors. Testing in vitro showed three CMV-associated chains specific for CMV antigens.

Germline-derived CDR1 and CDR2 are SGHVS and FNYEAQ. V lost 4 bases and J lost 3; bases outside the gene matches: 7. The CDR3 contains 17 residues. The PCR was carried out with 60 Vbeta primers and 13 Jbeta primers. Sequencing used immunoSEQ multiplex PCR; TCRdb keeps in-frame clones, though not all of them. The sample lists 80,000 to 90,000 clones, roughly 74% occurring once. The sequencing sample was made of PBMCs. The sequence came from a man between 40 and 49 years old in good health and CMV-seronegative. This rearrangement joins TRBV7-6 to TRBJ2-1; 12 nucleotides agree with TRBD2. The CDR3 sequence: CASSSLELAGGYNEQFF. Written as DNA, the CDR3 is TGTGCCAGCAGCTCCTTGGAACTAGCGGGGGGCTACAATGAGCAGTTCTTC.